Presented here are 25 T cell receptor beta chains from one specimen sequenced in a study of T cell clonotyping in hematopoietic cell transplantation. Here immunoSEQ multiplex PCR was the method, and the copy in TCRdb shows in-frame clones only, minus some. The sample lists roughly 34,000 clones; roughly 95% were seen once. Time point given: recipient sample about 28 days before transplant, after cytoreduction. Sequences were derived from peripheral blood mononuclear cells, sampled before stem cell transplant. The receptor source for this set is a man between 35 and 55 years old with chronic myeloid leukemia. Some clones in this sample may be carry-over from other donors' samples.

The V gene is TRBV9, the J gene TRBJ2-7, with 11 nucleotides matching TRBD1. This CDR3 is built from 14 residues. In germline, CDR1 is SGDLS, CDR2 YYNGEE. V lost 3 bases and J lost 6; bases outside the gene matches: 5. The CDR3 DNA reads TGTGCCAGCAGCGCGGGACAGGGGGGTCGCGAGCAGTACTTC. Its protein is CASSAGQGGREQYF.

This chain connects TRBV7-9 to TRBJ2-7; tentative D call: TRBD1 (6 bases). Germline values: CDR1 SEHNR, CDR2 FQNEAQ (reference sequence). V was trimmed by 0 bases and J by 2 bases, leaving 8 bases between them. The CDR3 loop spans 14 amino acids. CDR3 loop: CASSLAGAAYEQYF. The CDR3 bases are TGTGCCAGCAGCTTAGCGGGGGCCGCCTACGAGCAGTACTTC.

This chain links TRBV11-2 with TRBJ2-2; possibly TRBD2 for D (5 bases). The CDR3 has 19 amino acids. V was cut by 3 bases and J by 0 bases, with 20 bases left in between. Germline V gene data show CDR1 as SGHAT and CDR2 as FQNNGV. CDR3 coding DNA: TGTGCCAGCAGCTTTGGCCGCTTGTGGGGAGAAACGAACACCGGGGAGCTGTTTTTT. Its protein is CASSFGRLWGETNTGELFF. The variable domain in full, with the rest retrieved from reference TRBV11-2 and TRBJ2-2, is EAGVAQSPRYKIIEKRQSVAFWCNPISGHATLYWYQQILGQGPKLLIQFQNNGVVDDSQLPKDRFSAERLKGVDSTLKIQPAKLEDSAVYLCASSFGRLWGETNTGELFFGEGSRLTVL.

The chain has TRBV6-4 and TRBJ1-1, with D unresolved. Germline lookup yields CDR1 MRHNA and CDR2 SNTAGT. Trimming took 0 bases from V and 5 from J, leaving 13 bases between them. This CDR3 contains 15 residues. CDR3 amino acids: CASSDSGRVRTEAFF. The CDR3, as DNA: TGTGCCAGCAGTGACTCAGGGCGCGTTAGGACTGAAGCTTTCTTT.

V is TRBV11-2 and J is TRBJ2-5, with a possible D match to TRBD2 (6 bases). This CDR3 contains 13 residues. CDR1 and CDR2 (germline): SGHAT, FQNNGV. V lost 5 bases to trimming and J lost 3 bases, with 10 bases between them. The CDR3 is CASSRDWEETQYF. Here the CDR3 DNA reads TGTGCCAGCAGCCGGGACTGGGAAGAGACCCAGTACTTC.

This clone showed up just once. V is TRBV29-1 and J is TRBJ1-4, with D possibly being TRBD1 (5 bases). This CDR3 has 13 residues. The V and J ends lost 4 bases and 4 bases respectively, with 10 bases between them. The V gene's germline CDR1 is SQVTM and CDR2 ANQGSEA. This CDR3 reads CSVGGTGNEKLFF. The CDR3 DNA is TGCAGCGTTGGAGGGACGGGTAATGAAAAACTGTTTTTT.

This clone has only one observation. V usage is TRBV25-1 and J usage is TRBJ2-7; 8 bases fit TRBD1. The CDR3 covers 14 residues. The germline V gene has CDR1 MGHDK and CDR2 SYGVNS. J gave up 7 bases and V 3 bases, and 8 bases lay outside the gene matches. The CDR3 bases are TGTGCCAGCAGTGACCGGGACAGGAGCGGGGAGCAGTACTTC. The encoded protein is CASSDRDRSGEQYF.

The chain combines TRBV7-6 with TRBJ1-2; D call uncertain. CDR3 length equals 12 residues. V was pared by 4 bases and J by 7 bases, with 10 bases between. The germline V gene has CDR1 SGHVS and CDR2 FNYEAQ. The CDR3 reads CASSSRLVGYTF. In DNA, the CDR3 is TGTGCCAGCAGCTCCCGACTAGTTGGCTACACCTTC.

The gene calls are TRBV2 and TRBJ2-1, with D perhaps matching TRBD1 (5 bases). Trimming shortened V by 4 bases and J by 4 bases, and 8 bases separated the two germline ends. This CDR3 contains 13 residues. Per germline, CDR1 SNHLY and CDR2 FYNNEI. The CDR3 DNA reads as TGTGCCAGCAGTGGAGGACATTACAATGAGCAGTTCTTC. It specifies CASSGGHYNEQFF.

This chain connects TRBV7-9 to TRBJ1-2, with D unresolved. With 1 base removed from V and 6 bases from J, the gap between germline ends came to 9 bases. This CDR3 is built from 13 residues. The V gene's germline CDR1 is SEHNR and CDR2 FQNEAQ (reference sequence). The CDR3 nucleotides read TGTGCCAGCAGCTTAGGAGGGATCCATGGCTACACCTTC. Encoded protein: CASSLGGIHGYTF.

This clone was recorded once. The V gene is TRBV2, the J gene TRBJ2-7; D tentatively fits TRBD1 or TRBD2 (5 bases each). V was cut by 7 bases and J by 3 bases, with 16 bases left in between. Germline V lookup: CDR1 SNHLY, CDR2 FYNNEI. This CDR3 is built from 14 residues. This chain's CDR3 is CASTGGGGYYEQYF. The CDR3 nucleotides read TGTGCCAGCACCGGTGGTGGGGGATACTACGAGCAGTACTTC. The variable domain in full, with the rest retrieved from reference TRBV2 and TRBJ2-7, is EPEVTQTPSHQVTQMGQEVILRCVPISNHLYFYWYRQILGQKVEFLVSFYNNEISEKSEIFDDQFSVERPDGSNFTLKIRSTKLEDSAMYFCASTGGGGYYEQYFGPGTRLTVT.

The chain employs TRBV27 and TRBJ2-5; D unresolved. V lost 4 bases, J lost 5 bases, and 14 bases lay in between. The CDR3 loop spans 14 amino acids. In germline, CDR1 is MNHEY, CDR2 SMNVEV (reference sequence). CDR3 sequence: CASSSRTDSETQYF. In DNA form, the CDR3 reads TGTGCCAGCAGTTCCCGGACGGATTCGGAGACCCAGTACTTC.

The rearrangement joins TRBV7-2 to TRBJ1-3; D unresolved. The V end lost 1 base, the J end lost 5 bases, and 9 bases lay between the germline ends. The germline gives CDR1 SGHTA, CDR2 FQGNSA. The CDR3 totals 14 residues. The CDR3 loop is CASSLEAVRNTIYF. The CDR3 DNA reads as TGTGCCAGCAGCTTAGAGGCAGTCCGAAACACCATATATTTT.

V and J are TRBV28 and TRBJ1-5; D gene ambiguous. There are 15 residues in the CDR3. CDR1 MDHEN and CDR2 SYDVKM come from the germline V gene. With 1 base removed from V and 2 bases from J, the gap between germline ends came to 9 bases. CDR3 nucleotide sequence: TGTGCCAGCAGTTTATTCCCGACGGGCAATCAGCCCCAGCATTTT. Protein product: CASSLFPTGNQPQHF.

This rearrangement joins TRBV9 to TRBJ1-2, with 9 bases matching TRBD1. With 0 bases clipped from V and 5 bases from J, the junction kept 8 bases outside the gene matches. Germline V gives CDR1 SGDLS, CDR2 YYNGEE. This CDR3 region has 16 residues. CDR3 amino acids: CASSVAGQGIGYGYTF. CDR3 sequence (DNA): TGTGCCAGCAGCGTAGCTGGACAGGGGATAGGTTATGGCTACACCTTC.

In this sample, this clone turned up once. This chain links TRBV2 with TRBJ2-3; D call uncertain. This CDR3 has 13 amino acids. V dropped 1 base and J dropped 7 bases, with 9 bases sitting between them. Germline values: CDR1 SNHLY, CDR2 FYNNEI. The CDR3 region is CASSEGGWNTQYF. CDR3 coding DNA: TGTGCCAGCAGTGAAGGGGGTTGGAATACGCAGTATTTT.

The chain recombines TRBV7-2 with TRBJ1-2; D unclear. The CDR3 consists of 13 residues. V lost 1 base and J lost 8, with 11 bases in between. Germline loops: CDR1 SGHTA, CDR2 FQGNSA. The CDR3, as DNA: TGTGCCAGCAGCTTAGAGAGGATAGAGGGCTACACCTTC. Its protein product is CASSLERIEGYTF. The entire variable domain, with the rest obtained from reference TRBV7-2 and TRBJ1-2, is as follows: GAGVSQSPSNKVTEKGKDVELRCDPISGHTALYWYRQSLGQGLEFLIYFQGNSAPDKSGLPSDRFSAERTGGSVSTLTIQRTQQEDSAVYLCASSLERIEGYTFGSGTRLTVV.

The chain uses TRBV4-3 and TRBJ1-5; TRBD1 is a possible D gene (5 bases). The CDR3 sequence is 15 residues long. The germline V and J ends were trimmed by 5 bases and 3 bases, with 14 bases remaining between them. The V gene's germline CDR1 is LGHNA and CDR2 YSLEER. DNA of the CDR3: TGCGCCAGCAGCAGAATTTGGGACGCCAATCAGCCCCAGCATTTT. It yields the protein CASSRIWDANQPQHF.

V is TRBV7-2 and J is TRBJ2-3; perhaps TRBD1 as D (5 bases). Trimming removed 4 bases at V and 0 bases at J, with 8 bases between. Germline V gene data show CDR1 as SGHTA and CDR2 as FQGNSA. This CDR3 spans 14 amino acids. The CDR3 spells CASSSRVSTDTQYF. CDR3 sequence (DNA): TGTGCCAGCAGCTCCAGGGTTAGCACAGATACGCAGTATTTT. Together with reference TRBV7-2 and TRBJ2-3, the CDR3 gives the full variable domain: GAGVSQSPSNKVTEKGKDVELRCDPISGHTALYWYRQSLGQGLEFLIYFQGNSAPDKSGLPSDRFSAERTGGSVSTLTIQRTQQEDSAVYLCASSSRVSTDTQYFGPGTRLTVL.

The V call is TRBV2, the J call TRBJ1-6, with D perhaps TRBD1 (5 bases). CDR1 and CDR2 from the germline V gene are SNHLY and FYNNEI. V was pared by 6 bases and J by 8 bases, with 8 bases between. CDR3 length: 12 residues. The CDR3 here is CASSPGDSPLHF. The CDR3 DNA is TGTGCCAGCAGCCCGGGGGATTCACCCCTCCACTTT.

This sequence joins TRBV19 and TRBJ1-1; a weak D match, TRBD1 (6 bases). Germline V gene lookup returns CDR1 LNHDA and CDR2 SQIVND (reference sequence). Trimming pared 4 bases from V and 1 base from J, leaving 16 bases between. The CDR3 has 16 residues. The CDR3 here is CASSKGGTRANTEAFF. The CDR3 DNA sequence: TGTGCCAGTAGTAAGGGGGGGACCAGGGCGAACACTGAAGCTTTCTTT.

The J gene is TRBJ1-5, the V gene TRBV6-6; no firm D call. V was pared by 6 bases and J by 5 bases, with 11 bases between. CDR3 length: 13 amino acids. Germline CDR1 is MNHNY and CDR2 is SVGAGI (reference sequence). CDR3 protein: CASRTNEDQPQHF. In nucleotides, the CDR3 is TGTGCCAGCAGGACCAATGAAGATCAGCCCCAGCATTTT.

For this clone: The junction does not match germline at one end; this may be a read error. This chain uses TRBV7-7 with TRBJ1-1; D unresolved. This CDR3 is 14 amino acids long. The V gene's germline CDR1 is SSHAT and CDR2 FNYEAQ (reference sequence). The CDR3 DNA reads TGTGCTAGCAGCTTGGCCAGACTCAACACTGAAGCTTTCTTT. It codes for CASSLARLNTEAFF.

V and J are TRBV7-2 and TRBJ1-5, with 9 bases lining up with TRBD1. This CDR3 region has 16 residues. The germline V gene encodes CDR1 SGHTA and CDR2 FQGNSA. V dropped 5 bases and J dropped 1; count of bases not matched to a gene: 6. The CDR3 coding sequence is TGTGCCAGCAGCCCGACAGGGGGATTAAGCAATCAGCCCCAGCATTTT. This gives the protein CASSPTGGLSNQPQHF.

This rearrangement joins TRBV9 to TRBJ1-5; a weak D match, TRBD1 (5 bases). The V gene lost 0 bases and the J gene lost 2 bases, with 9 bases spanning the gap. CDR1 is SGDLS, CDR2 YYNGEE, per germline. This CDR3 contains 15 residues. As DNA, the CDR3 is TGTGCCAGCAGCGTAGGGGGGGGAGGCAATCAGCCCCAGCATTTT. Translating gives CASSVGGGGNQPQHF.